These 15 T cell receptor beta chains share one sample of origin, sequenced in a study of blood T cells in healthy people across ages. Through a sample-barcoded 5' primer and a J-beta primer mix, a second PCR was run for 7 to 11 cycles. TCRdb redid the calling of the 5' RACE reads with MiXCR, one entry per CDR3 protein. This table holds hundreds of thousands of distinct CDR3 sequences, roughly 48% found once. What was sequenced was blood. The receptors derive from a man older than 75 in good health.

The chain links TRBV7-6 to TRBJ2-2; no definite D call. V was cut by 1 base and J by 2 bases, with 8 bases left in between. Germline loops: CDR1 SGHVS, CDR2 FNYEAQ. The CDR3 spans 15 residues. In nucleotides, the CDR3 is TGTGCCAGCAGCTTAGTCAGAAGTAACACCGGGGAGCTGTTTTTT. Translating gives CASSLVRSNTGELFF.

This clonotype was detected many times. The chain is built from TRBV6-6 and TRBJ1-6; 7 bases fit TRBD1. CDR3 length: 16 residues. The junction had 7 bases not matched to a gene; V was cut back by 0 bases and J by 8 bases. Germline loops: CDR1 MNHNY, CDR2 SVGAGI (reference sequence). In DNA, the CDR3 is TGTGCCAGCAGTTACTCCATCCGGGACAGCGATTCACCCCTCCACTTT. This gives the protein CASSYSIRDSDSPLHF.

This chain uses TRBV15 with TRBJ1-5; D is undetermined. V gave up 3 bases and J gave up 7 bases, with 10 bases separating them. There are 13 residues in the CDR3. CDR1 LNHNV and CDR2 YYDKDF come from the germline V gene (reference sequence). For the CDR3, the DNA is TGTGCCACCAGCAGCTTGGAAAGCCAGCCCCAGCATTTT. Amino acid sequence: CATSSLESQPQHF.

The V gene is TRBV5-1, the J gene TRBJ1-4, with unresolved D. Germline values: CDR1 SGHRS, CDR2 YFSETQ. The CDR3 has 11 residues. Trimming took 1 base from V and 8 from J, leaving 3 bases between them. The CDR3 region is CASSLKEKLFF. The CDR3 region has the DNA TGCGCCAGCAGCTTGAAAGAAAAACTGTTTTTT.

The rearrangement links TRBV5-1 to TRBJ1-1; no clear D. CDR3 length: 14 residues. CDR1 is SGHRS and CDR2 is YFSETQ in the germline V gene. V shed 4 bases and J shed 2 bases, with 12 bases lying between them. This CDR3 reads CASSHGIANTEAFF. In DNA, the CDR3 is TGCGCCAGCAGCCATGGGATCGCTAACACTGAAGCTTTCTTT.

The chain employs TRBV4-3 and TRBJ1-1, with D possibly TRBD1 on 6 matching bases. Trimming removed 1 base at V and 5 bases at J, with 11 bases between. The CDR3 runs 14 residues. Germline CDR1 and CDR2: LGHNA and YSLEER. CDR3 region: CASSQGQVGTEAFF. The CDR3, as DNA: TGCGCCAGCAGCCAAGGACAGGTGGGGACTGAAGCTTTCTTT.

This clonotype was observed a single time. The chain has TRBV7-3 and TRBJ2-2, with TRBD2 matching over 9 bases. J gave up 0 bases and V 4 bases, and 3 bases lay outside the gene matches. The CDR3 has 16 residues. Germline CDR1 and CDR2: SGHTA and FQGTGA. The CDR3 sequence is CASSSRTSANTGELFF. DNA for the CDR3: TGTGCCAGCAGCTCCCGGACTAGCGCGAACACCGGGGAGCTGTTTTTT.

This clonotype was observed a few times. The V gene is TRBV6-1, the J gene TRBJ2-7; D assignment may be TRBD1 or TRBD2 (5 bases each). Germline-derived CDR1 and CDR2 are MNHNS and SASEGT. The CDR3 length is 16 residues. The V end was cut by 0 bases, the J end by 4 bases, with 16 bases between. The CDR3 loop reads CASSEALGAWGYEQYF. The CDR3 DNA is TGTGCCAGCAGTGAAGCTCTTGGCGCATGGGGGTACGAGCAGTACTTC.

Note on this clonotype: A read error is possible here, since a much larger clone lies one base away. The chain employs TRBV6-6 and TRBJ2-5, with D perhaps matching TRBD1 or TRBD2 (5 bases each). The CDR3 contains 14 residues. V dropped 5 bases and J dropped 11 bases, with 21 bases sitting between them. Per the germline V gene, CDR1 is MNHNY and CDR2 is SVGAGI (reference sequence). This CDR3 reads CASSPTQERGEQYF. The CDR3 region has the DNA TGTGCCAGCAGTCCCACCCAAGAGAGGGGTGAGCAGTACTTC.

V is TRBV7-6 and J is TRBJ2-5; 15 positions agree with TRBD2. V lost 5 bases, J lost 1 base, and 8 bases stayed unmatched. This CDR3 is built from 18 residues. Per the germline V gene, CDR1 is SGHVS and CDR2 is FNYEAQ. CDR3 nucleotide sequence: TGTGCCAGCAGCAAAGGACTAGCGGGGGGGCCAATCCAAGAGACCCAGTACTTC. Protein product: CASSKGLAGGPIQETQYF.

V and J are TRBV7-9 and TRBJ2-7; D call uncertain. Per germline, CDR1 SEHNR and CDR2 FQNEAQ (reference sequence). V shed 4 bases and J shed 0 bases, with 19 bases lying between them. The CDR3 is made up of 17 amino acids. CDR3 region: CASSYYTARVSSYEQYF. CDR3 coding DNA: TGTGCCAGCAGCTACTACACCGCCAGAGTGTCCTCCTACGAGCAGTACTTC. The complete variable domain, with remaining parts taken from reference TRBV7-9 and TRBJ2-7, reads DTGVSQNPRHKITKRGQNVTFRCDPISEHNRLYWYRQTLGQGPEFLTYFQNEAQLEKSRLLSDRFSAERPKGSFSTLEIQRTEQGDSAMYLCASSYYTARVSSYEQYFGPGTRLTVT.

The V and J genes are TRBV20-1 and TRBJ2-4; D ambiguous. The CDR3 extends over 12 amino acids. Looked up from germline, CDR1 is DFQATT and CDR2 is SNEGSKA (reference sequence). Trimming took 6 bases from V and 12 from J, leaving 18 bases between them. As DNA, the CDR3 is TGCAGTGCCAGCCCGGTAACGGGTTATCAGTACTTC. The encoded protein is CSASPVTGYQYF.

The chain links TRBV2 to TRBJ2-4; the D gene is possibly TRBD2 (6 bases). The CDR3 has 15 residues. The V end was cut by 5 bases, the J end by 13 bases, with 24 bases between. The germline gives CDR1 SNHLY, CDR2 FYNNEI. The CDR3 here is CASSTSGYLSYGQYF. The CDR3 coding sequence is TGTGCCAGCAGTACCAGCGGGTACCTATCCTACGGGCAGTACTTC. The variable domain in full, completed from reference TRBV2 and TRBJ2-4, reads EPEVTQTPSHQVTQMGQEVILRCVPISNHLYFYWYRQILGQKVEFLVSFYNNEISEKSEIFDDQFSVERPDGSNFTLKIRSTKLEDSAMYFCASSTSGYLSYGQYFGAGTRLSVL.

The table lists this clonotype with a few counts. The chain joins TRBV7-9 to TRBJ2-5, with TRBD1 matching 8 bases. Germline V lookup: CDR1 SEHNR, CDR2 FQNEAQ (reference sequence). The V segment lost 5 bases and the J segment 5 bases; nucleotides outside the gene matches: 7. The CDR3 runs 14 residues. CDR3 bases: TGTGCCAGCAGCGCCGACAGGGGTGAGGAGACCCAGTACTTC. Translating gives CASSADRGEETQYF.

The J gene is TRBJ1-3, the V gene TRBV7-2; D remains ambiguous. CDR1 is SGHTA and CDR2 is FQGNSA in the germline V gene. The germline V and J ends were trimmed by 5 bases and 4 bases, with 12 bases remaining between them. This CDR3 is built from 14 residues. CDR3 region: CASSIGLQGNTIYF. For the CDR3, the DNA is TGTGCCAGCAGCATTGGCCTACAGGGAAACACCATATATTTT.